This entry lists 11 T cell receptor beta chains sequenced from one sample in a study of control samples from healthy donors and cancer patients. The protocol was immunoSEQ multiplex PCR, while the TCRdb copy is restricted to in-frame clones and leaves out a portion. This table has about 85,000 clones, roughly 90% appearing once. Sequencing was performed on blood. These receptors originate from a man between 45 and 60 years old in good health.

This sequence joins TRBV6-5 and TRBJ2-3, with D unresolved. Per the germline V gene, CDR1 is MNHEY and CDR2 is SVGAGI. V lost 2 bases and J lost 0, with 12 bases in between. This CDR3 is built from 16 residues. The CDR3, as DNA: TGTGCCAGCAGTTACGACCCGAATCGTAGCACAGATACGCAGTATTTT. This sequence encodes CASSYDPNRSTDTQYF.

The CDR3 region is CASRITGTETQYF. In DNA, the CDR3 is TGTGCCAGCAGGATAACCGGAACAGAGACCCAGTACTTC. J is TRBJ2-5 and V is TRBV3-1 (or the pseudogene TRBV3-2); D is undetermined. This CDR3 has 13 amino acids. Germline CDR1 LGHDT, CDR2 YNNKEL (reference sequence). V lost 6 bases to trimming and J lost 4 bases, with 12 bases between them.

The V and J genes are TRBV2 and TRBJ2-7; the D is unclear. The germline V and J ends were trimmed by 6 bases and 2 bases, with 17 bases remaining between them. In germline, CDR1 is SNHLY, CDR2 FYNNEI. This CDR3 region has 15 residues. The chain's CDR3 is CASRLVDSQTYEQYF. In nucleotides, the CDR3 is TGTGCCAGCAGGCTGGTAGACTCCCAAACCTACGAGCAGTACTTC.

The CDR3 DNA is TGTGCCAGCAGTGGGACAGGGGTAAACGCTGAAGCTTTCTTT. Translated: CASSGTGVNAEAFF. The rearrangement links TRBV25-1 to TRBJ1-1, with 9 bases identical to TRBD1. CDR3 length: 14 residues. The germline V gene has CDR1 MGHDK and CDR2 SYGVNS. V shed 4 bases, J shed 6 bases, and the junction held 6 bases outside the gene matches.

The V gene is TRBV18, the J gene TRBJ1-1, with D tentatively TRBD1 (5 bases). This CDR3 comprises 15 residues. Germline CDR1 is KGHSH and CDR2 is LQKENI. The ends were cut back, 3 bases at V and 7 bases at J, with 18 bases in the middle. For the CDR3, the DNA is TGTGCCAGCTCACCCCAGGGCCCCCGTACGGGTGAAGCTTTCTTT. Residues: CASSPQGPRTGEAFF.

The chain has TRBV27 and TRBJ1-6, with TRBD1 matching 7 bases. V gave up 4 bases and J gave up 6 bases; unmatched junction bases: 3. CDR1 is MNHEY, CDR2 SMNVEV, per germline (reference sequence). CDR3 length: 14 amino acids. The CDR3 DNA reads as TGTGCCAGCAGTTCGGGACAGACTAATTCACCCCTCCACTTT. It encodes CASSSGQTNSPLHF.

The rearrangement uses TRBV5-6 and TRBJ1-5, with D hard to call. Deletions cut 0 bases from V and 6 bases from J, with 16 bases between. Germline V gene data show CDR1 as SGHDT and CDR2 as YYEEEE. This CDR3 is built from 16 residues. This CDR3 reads CASSLGRGNLPQPQHF. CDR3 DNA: TGTGCCAGCAGCTTGGGACGGGGTAATTTGCCTCAGCCCCAGCATTTT.

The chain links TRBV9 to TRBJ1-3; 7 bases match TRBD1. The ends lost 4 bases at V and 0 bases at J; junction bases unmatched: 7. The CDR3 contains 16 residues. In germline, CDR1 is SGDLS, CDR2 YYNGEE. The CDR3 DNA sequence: TGTGCCAGCAGCAAGGGACAGACCAGCTCTGGAAACACCATATATTTT. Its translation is CASSKGQTSSGNTIYF.

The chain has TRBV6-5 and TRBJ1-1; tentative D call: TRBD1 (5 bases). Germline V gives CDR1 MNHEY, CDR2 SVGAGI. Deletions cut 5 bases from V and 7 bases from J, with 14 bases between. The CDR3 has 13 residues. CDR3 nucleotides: TGTGCCAGCAGTCTAGAGGGGACTGGTGAAGCTTTCTTT. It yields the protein CASSLEGTGEAFF.

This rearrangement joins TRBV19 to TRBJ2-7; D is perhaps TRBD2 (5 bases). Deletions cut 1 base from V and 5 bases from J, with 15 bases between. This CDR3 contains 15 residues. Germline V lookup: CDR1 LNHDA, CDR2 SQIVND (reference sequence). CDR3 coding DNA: TGTGCCAGTAGTATAGGAACGGGCAGCGGCGACGAGCAGTACTTC. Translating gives CASSIGTGSGDEQYF.

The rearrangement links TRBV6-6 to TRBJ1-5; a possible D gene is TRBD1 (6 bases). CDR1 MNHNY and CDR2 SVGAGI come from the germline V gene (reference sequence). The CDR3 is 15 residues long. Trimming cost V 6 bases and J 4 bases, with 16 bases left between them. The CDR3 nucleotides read TGTGCCAGCAGCTCGATACAGGGACAAAATCAGCCCCAGCATTTT. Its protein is CASSSIQGQNQPQHF.